The TCR beta chain under discussion was sequenced for a study of glioma-infiltrating T cells. The study's findings and limits: Non-neoplastic patients had below-expected tissue-blood divergence, while all gliomas exceeded expectation. Only very few CDR3 sequences appeared in both tissue and blood.

Germline loops: CDR1 SGHNT, CDR2 YYREEE (reference sequence). The CDR3 totals 14 residues. V dropped 0 bases and J dropped 9; count of bases not matched to a gene: 5. Using RNA template, CDR3s of TCR alpha and beta were amplified with iRepertoire arm-PCR. Input was 100-400 ng of tissue mRNA or PBMC total RNA. TCRdb recomputed calls from the multiplex PCR reads with MiXCR, one row per CDR3 protein. Of some 180,000 distinct CDR3 sequences in the sample, about 31% were seen once. This clonotype was detected many times. Antigen unknown. This receptor was obtained from a human donor with low-grade glioma or glioblastoma, undergoing nonglioma brain surgery, or in good health (not recorded which). The rearrangement links TRBV5-4 to TRBJ2-1, with TRBD1 matching over 8 bases. The sample comprised glioma tissue, nonneoplastic brain tissue, or PBMCs (not recorded which). The CDR3 reads CASSLGRTGSEQFF. The CDR3 nucleotides read TGTGCCAGCAGCTTGGGTCGGACAGGGAGTGAGCAGTTCTTC.